This T cell receptor (beta chain) was obtained from a study of blood T cell repertoires in COVID-19. As processed by the authors: Using reference gene primer amplification, nucleated cell counts were estimated. Sequenced by immunoSEQ multiplex PCR; TCRdb stores in-frame clones only, minus some. That table furnishes V, J and clone size, whereas the DNA furnished D and trimming. The sample holds under 200,000 clones, approximately 82% seen once. The germline gives CDR1 SEHNR, CDR2 FQNEAQ (reference sequence). V was pared by 5 bases and J by 5 bases, with 14 bases of the junction left unmatched. The CDR3 covers 17 residues. This clone is medium-sized. Enrollees, 18 to 89 years old, lived in fewer than 25 US areas. In assigning cohorts, the study relied on participant-reported clinical history.

Material: PBMCs or T cells enriched from blood (not recorded which). The chain is built from TRBV7-9 and TRBJ1-4; 7 nucleotides agree with TRBD1. The TCR originated in a man between 60 and 75 years old who had recovered from COVID-19. The CDR3 spells CASSPLGGTVGNEKLFF. The CDR3 DNA sequence: TGTGCCAGCAGCCCCCTTGGCGGGACAGTGGGAAATGAAAAACTGTTTTTT.